This TCR beta chain appears in the sequencing data of a study of blood T cell repertoires in COVID-19. Some clones are missing from TCRdb's copy, which holds only in-frame ones; the method was immunoSEQ multiplex PCR. The sample has 130,000 to 150,000 clones, 84% seen once; the top ten hold 5% to 7.5%. This CDR3 spans 17 amino acids. The germline V gene has CDR1 LGHNA and CDR2 YNFKEQ. V trimming: 4 bases; J trimming: 3 bases; junction bases outside the gene matches: 8. This receptor was obtained from a human donor in a cohort sampled during active COVID-19. The V gene is TRBV4-2, the J gene TRBJ2-3, with TRBD2 matching 12 bases. The sample consisted of peripheral blood. In nucleotides, the CDR3 is TGTGCCAGCAGCCCAAGCGTACTAGCGGGGGGAACAGATACGCAGTATTTT. Its protein is CASSPSVLAGGTDTQYF.